The 10 T cell receptor beta chains listed next were all sequenced from one sample in a study of human thymus T cells. Corrective cardiac operations yielded the resected thymus tissue. Profiled with immunoSEQ multiplex PCR; TCRdb holds only in-frame clones, not every one. The sample has tens of thousands of clones, roughly 97% seen once. The sample comprised thymus tissue. The receptors were gathered from a boy in the first two years of life with a congenital heart defect but otherwise immunologically healthy.

Written as DNA, the CDR3 is TGTGCCAGCAGCTTGGAGGTTAACTATGGCTACACCTTC. This codes for CASSLEVNYGYTF. This sequence joins TRBV5-6 and TRBJ1-2; D ambiguous. Looked up from germline, CDR1 is SGHDT and CDR2 is YYEEEE. The CDR3 has 13 amino acids. Trimming removed 0 bases at V and 1 base at J, with 4 bases between.

The chain is built from TRBV5-8 and TRBJ2-1; possible D gene TRBD1, 5 bases. CDR3 length equals 16 residues. The V end was cut by 4 bases, the J end by 4 bases, with 18 bases between. Germline V gene lookup returns CDR1 SGHTS and CDR2 YDEGEE. The DNA of the CDR3 is TGTGCCAGCAGCCCCCTGCAGGGTGTGTTTTACAATGAGCAGTTCTTC. It codes for CASSPLQGVFYNEQFF.

This clone appeared once. V is TRBV28 and J is TRBJ2-4; 7 bases match TRBD1. The CDR3 has 19 amino acids. Germline CDR1 and CDR2: MDHEN and SYDVKM. After removal of 6 bases from V and 1 base from J, the junction contained 18 bases not matched to a gene. The CDR3 spells CASSSHPKQGMAAKNIQYF. The CDR3 DNA reads as TGTGCCAGCAGCTCACACCCAAAACAGGGGATGGCGGCCAAAAACATTCAGTACTTC.

The chain links TRBV6-4 to TRBJ2-3, with D possibly being TRBD1 or TRBD2 (5 bases each). CDR1 and CDR2 from the germline V gene are MRHNA and SNTAGT. With 0 bases removed from V and 2 bases from J, the gap between germline ends came to 12 bases. The CDR3 contains 16 residues. As DNA, the CDR3 is TGTGCCAGCAGTGACTCGATTGAAGGGACCACAGATACGCAGTATTTT. Residues: CASSDSIEGTTDTQYF.

The chain links TRBV12-5 to TRBJ1-2; D possibly corresponds to TRBD1 (5 bases). The V and J ends lost 5 bases and 7 bases respectively, with 11 bases between them. The CDR3 length is 12 residues. Germline V lookup: CDR1 LGHNT, CDR2 FRNRAP. CDR3 protein: CASGPPGGGYTF. In nucleotides, the CDR3 is TGTGCTAGTGGTCCGCCGGGGGGTGGCTACACCTTC. Full variable domain (rest looked up from reference TRBV12-5 and TRBJ1-2): DARVTQTPRHKVTEMGQEVTMRCQPILGHNTVFWYRQTMMQGLELLAYFRNRAPLDDSGMPKDRFSAEMPDATLATLKIQPSEPRDSAVYFCASGPPGGGYTFGSGTRLTVV.

The rearrangement uses TRBV7-3 and TRBJ1-1; 7 positions match TRBD1. The CDR3 extends over 13 amino acids. CDR1 SGHTA and CDR2 FQGTGA come from the germline V gene. The J segment lost 6 bases and the V segment lost 7 bases, leaving 8 bases of the junction unmatched. The CDR3 loop reads CASTVQGKAEAFF. The DNA of the CDR3 is TGTGCCAGCACCGTACAGGGGAAGGCTGAAGCTTTCTTT.

The chain has TRBV6-5 and TRBJ1-2; D not certain. The CDR3 is made up of 13 amino acids. CDR1 and CDR2 from the germline V gene are MNHEY and SVGAGI. V was pared by 2 bases and J by 9 bases, with 13 bases between. The CDR3 nucleotides read TGTGCCAGCAGTTACGCGCAGGCCTGCCGCTACACCTTC. Its translation: CASSYAQACRYTF.

CDR3 in amino acids: CASSQGTGTSYEQYF. DNA of the CDR3: TGTGCCAGCAGCCAAGGGACAGGGACGTCCTACGAGCAGTACTTC. The chain carries TRBV7-9 and TRBJ2-7, with 9 bases fitting TRBD1. V shed 5 bases and J 1 base; nucleotides not matched to a gene: 6. The CDR3 extends over 15 amino acids. Germline V gives CDR1 SEHNR, CDR2 FQNEAQ (reference sequence).

The sample holds one count of this clone. The chain carries TRBV11-2 and TRBJ1-2, with D uncertain. V was shortened by 1 base and J by 4 bases, with 10 bases between the two germline ends. The V gene's germline CDR1 is SGHAT and CDR2 FQNNGV. The CDR3 totals 14 residues. CDR3 nucleotides: TGTGCCAGCAGCTTAGGGGAGGTGGGCTATGGCTACACCTTC. This sequence encodes CASSLGEVGYGYTF.

In its sample, this clone was seen once. V is TRBV30 and J is TRBJ2-7, with D maybe TRBD2 (5 bases). This CDR3 is 13 amino acids long. Trimming left V 3 bases short and J 1 base short, with 10 bases between. CDR1 and CDR2 from the germline V gene are GTSNPN and SVGIG (reference sequence). CDR3 coding DNA: TGTGCCTGGAGAGCCGAGGGATCCTACGAGCAGTACTTC. Protein sequence: CAWRAEGSYEQYF. Drawing the rest from reference TRBV30 and TRBJ2-7, the complete variable domain is SQTIHQWPATLVQPVGSPLSLECTVEGTSNPNLYWYRQAAGRGLQLLFYSVGIGQISSEVPQNLSASRPQDRQFILSSKKLLLSDSGFYLCAWRAEGSYEQYFGPGTRLTVT.